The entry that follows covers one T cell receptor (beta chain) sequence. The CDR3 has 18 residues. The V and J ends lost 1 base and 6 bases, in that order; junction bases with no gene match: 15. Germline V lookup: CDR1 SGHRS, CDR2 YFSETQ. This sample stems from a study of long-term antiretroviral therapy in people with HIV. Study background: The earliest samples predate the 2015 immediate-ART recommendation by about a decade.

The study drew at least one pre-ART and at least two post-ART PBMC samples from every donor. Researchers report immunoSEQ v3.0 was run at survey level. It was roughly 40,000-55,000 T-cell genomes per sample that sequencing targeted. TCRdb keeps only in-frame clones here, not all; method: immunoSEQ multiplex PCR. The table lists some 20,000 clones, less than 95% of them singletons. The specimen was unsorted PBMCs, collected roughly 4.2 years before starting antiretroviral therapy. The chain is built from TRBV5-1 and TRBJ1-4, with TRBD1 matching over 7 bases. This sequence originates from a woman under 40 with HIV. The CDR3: CASSLRWRGRKEDEKLFF. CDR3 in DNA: TGCGCCAGCAGCTTGCGGTGGAGGGGGCGCAAAGAGGATGAAAAACTGTTTTTT. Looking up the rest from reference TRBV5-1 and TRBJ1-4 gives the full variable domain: KAGVTQTPRYLIKTRGQQVTLSCSPISGHRSVSWYQQTPGQGLQFLFEYFSETQRNKGNFPGRFSGRQFSNSRSEMNVSTLELGDSALYLCASSLRWRGRKEDEKLFFGSGTQLSVL.